This TCR beta chain was captured by sequencing in a study of OX40 agonist ivuxolimab in advanced cancers. The CDR3 totals 13 residues. Germline values: CDR1 MNHNY, CDR2 SVGAGI (reference sequence). The trim removed 4 bases at V and 5 bases at J, leaving 4 bases unmatched. TCRdb's copy holds only in-frame clones and misses some; the assay was immunoSEQ multiplex PCR. The top ten clones hold roughly a tenth of a sample with tens of thousands of clones, less than 95% of them seen once. The rearrangement uses TRBV6-6 and TRBJ2-5; the match to TRBD1 covers 7 bases. This receptor was obtained from an adult with an advanced solid tumor such as melanoma, head and neck, liver or kidney cancer. The input for sequencing was CD4+ or CD8+ T cells sorted from blood, taken in a trial of the OX40 agonist ivuxolimab. CDR3 loop: CASSFDREETQYF. The CDR3 coding sequence is TGTGCCAGCAGTTTCGACAGGGAGGAGACCCAGTACTTC.